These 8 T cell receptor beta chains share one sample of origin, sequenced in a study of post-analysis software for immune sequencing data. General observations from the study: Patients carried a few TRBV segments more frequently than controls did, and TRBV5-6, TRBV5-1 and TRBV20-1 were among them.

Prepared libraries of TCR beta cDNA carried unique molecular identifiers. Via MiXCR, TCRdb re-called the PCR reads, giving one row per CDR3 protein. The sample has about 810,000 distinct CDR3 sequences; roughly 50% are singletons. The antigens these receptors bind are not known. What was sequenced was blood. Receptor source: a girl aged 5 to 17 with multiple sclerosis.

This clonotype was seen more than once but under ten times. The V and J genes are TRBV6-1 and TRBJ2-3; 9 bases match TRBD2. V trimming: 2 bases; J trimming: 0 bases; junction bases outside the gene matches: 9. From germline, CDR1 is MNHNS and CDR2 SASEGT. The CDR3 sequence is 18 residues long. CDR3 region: CASSEFGASGASTDTQYF. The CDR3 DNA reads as TGTGCCAGCAGTGAATTTGGAGCTAGCGGGGCCAGCACAGATACGCAGTATTTT.

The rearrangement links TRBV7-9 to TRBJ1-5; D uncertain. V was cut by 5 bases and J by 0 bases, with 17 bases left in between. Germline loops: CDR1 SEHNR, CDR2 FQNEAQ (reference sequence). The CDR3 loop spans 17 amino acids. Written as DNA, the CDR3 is TGTGCCAGCAGCCCTATTGTAACGGGTTATAGCAATCAGCCCCAGCATTTT. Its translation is CASSPIVTGYSNQPQHF.

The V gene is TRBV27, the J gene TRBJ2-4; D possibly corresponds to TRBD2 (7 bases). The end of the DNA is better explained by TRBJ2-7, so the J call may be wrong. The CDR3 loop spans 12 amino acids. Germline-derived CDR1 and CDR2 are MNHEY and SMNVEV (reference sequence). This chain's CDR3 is CVSSRGGDEQYF. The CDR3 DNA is TGTGTATCGTCCCGCGGGGGCGACGAGCAGTACTTC.

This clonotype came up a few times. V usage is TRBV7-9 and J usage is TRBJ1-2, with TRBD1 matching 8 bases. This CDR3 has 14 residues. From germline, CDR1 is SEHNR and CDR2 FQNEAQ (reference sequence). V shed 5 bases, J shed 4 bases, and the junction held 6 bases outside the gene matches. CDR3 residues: CASSPAGGFYGYTF. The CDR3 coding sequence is TGTGCCAGCAGCCCGGCAGGGGGCTTCTATGGCTACACCTTC. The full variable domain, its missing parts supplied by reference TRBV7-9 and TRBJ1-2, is DTGVSQNPRHKITKRGQNVTFRCDPISEHNRLYWYRQTLGQGPEFLTYFQNEAQLEKSRLLSDRFSAERPKGSFSTLEIQRTEQGDSAMYLCASSPAGGFYGYTFGSGTRLTVV.

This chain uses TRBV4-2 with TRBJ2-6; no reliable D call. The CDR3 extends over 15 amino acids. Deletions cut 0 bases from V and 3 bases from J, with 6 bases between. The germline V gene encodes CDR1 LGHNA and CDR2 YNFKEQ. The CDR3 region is CASSQEVGGANVLTF. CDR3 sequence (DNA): TGTGCCAGCAGCCAAGAAGTGGGTGGGGCCAACGTCCTGACTTTC.

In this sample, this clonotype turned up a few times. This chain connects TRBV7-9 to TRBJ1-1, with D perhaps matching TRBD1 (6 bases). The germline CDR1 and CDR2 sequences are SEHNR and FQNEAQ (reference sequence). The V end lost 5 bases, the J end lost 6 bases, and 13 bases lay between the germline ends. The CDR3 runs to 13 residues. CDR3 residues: CASSPRGPAEAFF. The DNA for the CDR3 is TGTGCCAGCAGCCCCAGGGGCCCCGCTGAAGCTTTCTTT. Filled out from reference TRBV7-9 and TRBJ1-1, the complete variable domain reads DTGVSQNPRHKITKRGQNVTFRCDPISEHNRLYWYRQTLGQGPEFLTYFQNEAQLEKSRLLSDRFSAERPKGSFSTLEIQRTEQGDSAMYLCASSPRGPAEAFFGQGTRLTVV.

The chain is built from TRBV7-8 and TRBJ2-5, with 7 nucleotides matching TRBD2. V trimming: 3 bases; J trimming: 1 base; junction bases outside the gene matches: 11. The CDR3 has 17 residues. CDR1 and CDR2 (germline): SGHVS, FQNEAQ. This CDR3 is CASSLDQARGVQETQYF. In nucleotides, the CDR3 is TGTGCCAGCAGCTTGGACCAGGCCCGGGGGGTCCAAGAGACCCAGTACTTC.

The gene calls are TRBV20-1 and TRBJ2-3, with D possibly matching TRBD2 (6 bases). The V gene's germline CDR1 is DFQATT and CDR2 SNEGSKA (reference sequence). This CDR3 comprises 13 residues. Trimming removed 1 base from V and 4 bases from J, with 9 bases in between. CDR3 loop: CSARGSSADTQYF. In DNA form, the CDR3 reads TGCAGTGCTAGAGGGTCTAGCGCAGATACGCAGTATTTT.